These T cell receptor beta chains were read from a single sample in a study of cytomegalovirus exposure and HLA in healthy donors. The data were produced by immunoSEQ multiplex PCR, yet TCRdb's version contains in-frame clones alone and is incomplete. The sample has 55,000 to 75,000 clones; 62% are singletons. Sequencing input: PBMCs. The receptors stem from a man aged 30-40 years in good health and CMV-seronegative. Each CDR3 is given with its conserved first and last residue. The order of the fields is clone size, V gene, D gene, J gene, CDR3 DNA, CDR3 protein. D genes are given only for firm matches. Size tells how often a clone was seen (once, few, many) or the class of an expanded clone, and some rows leave it out.

>.|TRBV2|.|TRBJ1-3
TGTGCCAGCAGTGGAATCTTGCGGGGATCTGGAAACACCATATATTTT
CASSGILRGSGNTIYF
>.|TRBV5-6|.|TRBJ2-3
TGTGCCAGCAGCCCGGGGGTTTTAACGCAGTATTTT
CASSPGVLTQYF
>.|TRBV4-1|TRBD1|TRBJ1-5
TGCGCCAGCAGCCAAGAAGGGACAGGGCGTTTTCCGCCCCAGCATTTT
CASSQEGTGRFPPQHF
>few|TRBV4-2|TRBD2|TRBJ2-7
TGTGCCAGCAGCCCCGGGACTAGCGGGGGGGTAGTCTACGAGCAGTACTTC
CASSPGTSGGVVYEQYF
>.|TRBV7-2|.|TRBJ2-2
TGTGCCAGCAGCTTAGCCCTGAACACCGGGGAGCTGTTTTTT
CASSLALNTGELFF
>.|TRBV6-4|.|TRBJ2-3
TGTGCCAGCAGTGAAGAGGGCCTTAGCACAGATACGCAGTATTTT
CASSEEGLSTDTQYF
>.|TRBV5-1|TRBD2|TRBJ2-3
TGCGCCAGCAGCAGCGGGGATAGCACAGATACGCAGTATTTT
CASSSGDSTDTQYF
>.|TRBV30|.|TRBJ2-4
TGTGCCTGGAGTGTTCCGACATGGTCAACAGCCAAAAACATTCAGTACTTC
CAWSVPTWSTAKNIQYF
>.|TRBV7-2|.|TRBJ2-5
TGTGCCAGCAGGAATAGCGGCCAAGAGACCCAGTACTTC
CASRNSGQETQYF
>.|TRBV29-1|TRBD1|TRBJ1-4
TGCAGCGTTGGGGGGACAGGGGAGGAAGGAGCAACTAATGAAAAACTGTTTTTT
CSVGGTGEEGATNEKLFF
>medium-sized|TRBV5-1|.|TRBJ1-1
TGCGCCAGCAGCTTGTGGGAAGGAGGGGAGAACACTGAAGCTTTCTTT
CASSLWEGGENTEAFF
>.|TRBV10-3|.|TRBJ1-5
TGTGCCATCAGTGAGACGAAACGGGACAATCAGCCCCAGCATTTT
CAISETKRDNQPQHF
>.|TRBV10-1|TRBD1|TRBJ1-2
TGCGGAGCCTGGGACAGTGGAATTTTTTATGGCTACACCTTC
CGAWDSGIFYGYTF
>few|TRBV15|.|TRBJ2-7
TGTGCCACCAGCGCAGAACCCGGACAGTCCTACGAGCAGTACTTC
CATSAEPGQSYEQYF
>.|TRBV30|.|TRBJ1-6
TGTGCCTGGAGTGTAAACGGGGGGAATTCACCCCTCCACTTT
CAWSVNGGNSPLHF
>.|TRBV30|.|TRBJ2-1
TGTGCCTGGACCAGGGTAGAGATGGGGCAGTTCTTC
CAWTRVEMGQFF
>.|TRBV19|.|TRBJ1-5
TGTGCCAGTAGGACGGACTATTTACGGCCCCAGCATTTT
CASRTDYLRPQHF
>.|TRBV4-1|.|TRBJ2-5
TGCGCCAGCAGCCCAAGGCTGGCGGGGAAGGAGACCCAGTACTTC
CASSPRLAGKETQYF
>.|TRBV7-8|.|TRBJ1-6
TGTGCCAGCAGTCAAGGCTTAGGGGTTGGTTCACCCCTCCACTTT
CASSQGLGVGSPLHF
>once|TRBV18|TRBD1|TRBJ1-6
TGTGCCAGCGCCGGGACAGGGGATAATTCACCCCTCCACTTT
CASAGTGDNSPLHF
>few|TRBV5-1|.|TRBJ2-5
TGCGCCAGCAGCTTGGCAAGAGAAGAGACCCAGTACTTC
CASSLAREETQYF
>few|TRBV7-6|.|TRBJ2-1
TGTGCCAGCAGCTTAACCCCAGGGTCTGAGCAGTTCTTC
CASSLTPGSEQFF
>.|TRBV6-4|.|TRBJ1-4
TGTGCCAGCAGCGCCGGAGCGGGGGGTAATGAAAAACTGTTTTTT
CASSAGAGGNEKLFF
>.|TRBV7-6|.|TRBJ2-1
TGTGCCAGCAGCTTAACAGCGGGCGGGCTCCGGTCTGAGCAGTTCTTC
CASSLTAGGLRSEQFF
>few|TRBV7-6|TRBD1|TRBJ2-5
TGTGCCAGCAGCTTATACGCAGGGGGCCAAGAGACCCAGTACTTC
CASSLYAGGQETQYF
>medium-sized|TRBV5-6|TRBD1|TRBJ2-6
TGTGCCAGCAGCTTGGAGCGAGCAGGGGGCTCTGGGGCCAACGTCCTGACTTTC
CASSLERAGGSGANVLTF
>.|TRBV5-1|TRBD1|TRBJ1-6
TGCGCCAGCAGCTGGGGACAGGGTGAGTCACCCCTCCACTTT
CASSWGQGESPLHF
>.|TRBV5-1|TRBD2|TRBJ2-1
TGCGCCAGCAGCTTGGGGGGGGGCTCCTACAATGAGCAGTTCTTC
CASSLGGGSYNEQFF
>.|TRBV25-1|TRBD2|TRBJ2-5
TGTGCCAGCAGTGACTTAGCGGGGTTCCAAGAGACCCAGTACTTC
CASSDLAGFQETQYF